This T cell receptor beta chain was captured in a study of intratumoral heterogeneity in liver cancer. By sample share, this clone is medium-sized. Some clones are missing from TCRdb's copy, which holds only in-frame ones; the method was immunoSEQ multiplex PCR. The sample yields about 20,000 clones, around 75% seen once. Germline CDR1 and CDR2: SQVTM and ANQGSEA. This CDR3 is 13 amino acids long. The ends were cut back, 4 bases at V and 0 bases at J, with 7 bases in the middle. Here the sequenced sample was tumor-adjacent normal tissue, taken before any cancer treatment. The chain couples TRBV29-1 to TRBJ1-5; no clear D gene. This clonotype was obtained from a woman in her sixties or seventies with hepatocellular carcinoma. The CDR3 is CSVGQNSNQPQHF. DNA for the CDR3: TGCAGCGTTGGTCAGAATAGCAATCAGCCCCAGCATTTT.